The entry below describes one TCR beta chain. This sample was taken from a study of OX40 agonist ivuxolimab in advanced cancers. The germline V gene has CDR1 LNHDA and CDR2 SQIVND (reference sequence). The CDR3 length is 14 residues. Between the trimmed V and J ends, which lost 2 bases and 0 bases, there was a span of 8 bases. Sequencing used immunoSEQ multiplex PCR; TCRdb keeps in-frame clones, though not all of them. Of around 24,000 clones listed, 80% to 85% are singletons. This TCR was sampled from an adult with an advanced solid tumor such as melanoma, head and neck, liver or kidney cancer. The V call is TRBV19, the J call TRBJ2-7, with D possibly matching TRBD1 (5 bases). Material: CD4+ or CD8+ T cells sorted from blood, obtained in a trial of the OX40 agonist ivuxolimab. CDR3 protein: CASSIQGSSYEQYF. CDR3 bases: TGTGCCAGTAGTATACAGGGCAGCTCCTACGAGCAGTACTTC.